Listed below are T cell receptor beta chains from one sample, sequenced in a study of blood T cell repertoires in COVID-19. The method was immunoSEQ multiplex PCR; TCRdb's version includes in-frame clones alone and lacks a portion of them. Of about 100,000 clones listed, around nine tenths were seen once; the top ten hold under 5.5%. The source material was peripheral blood. The receptors stem from a human donor in a cohort sampled during active COVID-19. Both conserved end residues are part of each CDR3. The order of the fields is D gene, V gene, J gene, CDR3 DNA, CDR3 protein. The D gene is left open where the match is weak.

d_gene: TRBD1
v_gene: TRBV28
j_gene: TRBJ2-1
CDR3nt: TGTGCCAGCAGTTTGTTGGGACAGGGGGGCAATGAGCAGTTCTTC
CDR3aa: CASSLLGQGGNEQFF

d_gene: -
v_gene: TRBV28
j_gene: TRBJ2-3
CDR3nt: TGTGCCAGCAGTCCACCAGCGACAGATACGCAGTATTTT
CDR3aa: CASSPPATDTQYF

d_gene: TRBD1
v_gene: TRBV7-2
j_gene: TRBJ1-1
CDR3nt: TGTGCCAGCAGCTTAGGTCGCAGGGGGCATGATGAAGCTTTCTTT
CDR3aa: CASSLGRRGHDEAFF

d_gene: -
v_gene: TRBV28
j_gene: TRBJ2-7
CDR3nt: TGTGCCAGCAGTTTGGCAGGCTCGATCACCTACGAGCAGTACTTC
CDR3aa: CASSLAGSITYEQYF

d_gene: -
v_gene: TRBV30
j_gene: TRBJ1-6
CDR3nt: TGTGCCTGGACCCGTGGCGGTCGGAATTCACCCCTCCACTTT
CDR3aa: CAWTRGGRNSPLHF

d_gene: TRBD1
v_gene: TRBV9
j_gene: TRBJ2-5
CDR3nt: TGTGCCAGCAGCATCCAGACAGGGATAGGGGAGACCCAGTACTTC
CDR3aa: CASSIQTGIGETQYF

d_gene: -
v_gene: TRBV27
j_gene: TRBJ1-5
CDR3nt: TGTGCCAGCAGTTTTACAACTAGCAATCAGCCCCAGCATTTT
CDR3aa: CASSFTTSNQPQHF

d_gene: -
v_gene: TRBV28
j_gene: TRBJ1-1
CDR3nt: TGTGCCAGCAGTTTACCCAACAGGGATCGACGGACTGAAGCTTTCTTT
CDR3aa: CASSLPNRDRRTEAFF

d_gene: -
v_gene: TRBV5-4
j_gene: TRBJ2-5
CDR3nt: TGTGCCAGCAGCTTGGAGCCAGGACAAGAGACCCAGTACTTC
CDR3aa: CASSLEPGQETQYF

d_gene: -
v_gene: TRBV10-1
j_gene: TRBJ2-7
CDR3nt: TGCGCCAGCAGTCTAAACAGGGCACAAGAGCAGTACTTC
CDR3aa: CASSLNRAQEQYF

d_gene: TRBD2
v_gene: TRBV10-3
j_gene: TRBJ2-3
CDR3nt: TGTGCCATCAGGAAAGCGGGAGATGCGATGGCGAGAGCAGATACGCAGTATTTT
CDR3aa: CAIRKAGDAMARADTQYF

d_gene: -
v_gene: TRBV28
j_gene: TRBJ1-1
CDR3nt: TGTGCCAGCAGTTTATTTCCAGGTCCCGAGTTGGCTTTCTTT
CDR3aa: CASSLFPGPELAFF

d_gene: -
v_gene: TRBV3-1/TRBV3-2
j_gene: TRBJ1-4
CDR3nt: TGTGCCAGCAGCCAAGACAGGGCTAATGAAAAACTGTTTTTT
CDR3aa: CASSQDRANEKLFF